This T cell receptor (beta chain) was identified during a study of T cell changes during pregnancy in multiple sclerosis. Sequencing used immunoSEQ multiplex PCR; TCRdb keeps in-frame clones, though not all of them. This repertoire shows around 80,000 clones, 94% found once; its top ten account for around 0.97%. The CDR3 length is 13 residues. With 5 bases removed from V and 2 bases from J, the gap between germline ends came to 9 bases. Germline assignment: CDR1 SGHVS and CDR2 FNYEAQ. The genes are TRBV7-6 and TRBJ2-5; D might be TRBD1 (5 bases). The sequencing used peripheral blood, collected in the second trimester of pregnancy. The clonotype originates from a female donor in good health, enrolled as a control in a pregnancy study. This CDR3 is CASSIRQQETQYF. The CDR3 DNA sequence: TGTGCCAGCAGCATCCGACAGCAAGAGACCCAGTACTTC.